This entry lists 28 T cell receptor beta chains sequenced from one sample in a study of T cell responses to AZD1222 COVID-19 vaccine. Measured with immunoSEQ multiplex PCR; TCRdb has only the in-frame clones, and not every one. The sample consists of about 66,000 clones, 65% to 80% of them appearing once. This specimen consisted of peripheral blood, obtained 28 days after the second AZD1222 dose. The receptors come from an adult who received the AZD1222 COVID-19 vaccine.

The rearrangement uses TRBV28 and TRBJ2-3, with 10 nucleotides matching TRBD2. Germline trimming cut 5 bases from V and 4 bases from J; bases unmatched to any gene: 3. The CDR3 sequence is 14 residues long. From germline, CDR1 is MDHEN and CDR2 SYDVKM. The CDR3 DNA reads TGTGCCAGCAGTAGCGGGGGGGCCCCAGATACGCAGTATTTT. Its translation is CASSSGGAPDTQYF.

The V and J genes are TRBV11-2 and TRBJ2-5; perhaps TRBD1 as D (6 bases). The CDR3 extends over 16 amino acids. The V gene lost 5 bases and the J gene lost 7 bases, with 23 bases spanning the gap. CDR1 is SGHAT, CDR2 FQNNGV, per germline. The CDR3 reads CASSPTNQGRGGTQYF. CDR3 nucleotides: TGTGCCAGCAGCCCCACGAACCAGGGGAGAGGCGGGACCCAGTACTTC.

The chain employs TRBV7-5 and TRBJ1-4. TRBV7-5 is given as a pseudogene. The length of the CDR3 is 16 residues. CDR3 DNA: TGTGCCAGAAGCTTTACGGTAACGGTTCTTGGAGAAAAACTGTTTTTT. This sequence encodes CARSFTVTVLGEKLFF.

This rearrangement joins TRBV5-1 to TRBJ2-1, with D perhaps matching TRBD2 (5 bases). Germline assignment: CDR1 SGHRS and CDR2 YFSETQ. V was pared by 8 bases and J by 7 bases, with 10 bases between. The CDR3 has 11 residues. The CDR3 DNA sequence: TGCGCCAGTCACGACTATAATGAGCAGTTCTTC. Translation gives CASHDYNEQFF.

The chain has TRBV6-1 and TRBJ2-1; no clear D. CDR1 is MNHNS, CDR2 SASEGT, per germline. Trimming took off 1 base at V and 2 bases at J, with 9 bases between the two ends. The CDR3 has 15 residues. CDR3 DNA sequence: TGTGCCAGCAGTGAAGAGGGCAGAGCCTACAATGAGCAGTTCTTC. Its translation is CASSEEGRAYNEQFF.

This clone was recorded a few times. The chain combines TRBV6-2 or TRBV6-3 with TRBJ1-2; D is undetermined. The CDR3 is 15 amino acids. Germline CDR1 reads MNHEY; CDR2 reads SVGEGT. V lost 5 bases, J lost 6 bases, and 19 bases lay in between. The CDR3 sequence: CASSKRARGIDGYTF. CDR3 sequence (DNA): TGTGCCAGCAGTAAACGGGCCCGCGGTATCGATGGCTACACCTTC.

The gene calls are TRBV7-9 and TRBJ1-6, with 7 positions matching TRBD1. The trim removed 4 bases at V and 7 bases at J, leaving 7 bases unmatched. The CDR3 sequence is 15 residues long. Per germline, CDR1 SEHNR and CDR2 FQNEAQ (reference sequence). The CDR3 coding sequence is TGTGCCAGCAGCTCGACAGGGTTGGCGAATTCACCCCTCCACTTT. It codes for CASSSTGLANSPLHF. The full variable domain, rest sourced from reference TRBV7-9 and TRBJ1-6, is DTGVSQNPRHKITKRGQNVTFRCDPISEHNRLYWYRQTLGQGPEFLTYFQNEAQLEKSRLLSDRFSAERPKGSFSTLEIQRTEQGDSAMYLCASSSTGLANSPLHFGNGTRLTVT.

The chain uses TRBV28 and TRBJ1-5, with a tentative D call TRBD1 (6 bases). This CDR3 is built from 14 residues. Germline V gives CDR1 MDHEN, CDR2 SYDVKM. V dropped 5 bases and J dropped 3 bases, with 11 bases sitting between them. The CDR3 nucleotides are TGTGCCAGCAGTCTGGACAGAGACAATCAGCCCCAGCATTTT. It is translated as CASSLDRDNQPQHF.

V is TRBV3-1 (or the pseudogene TRBV3-2) and J is TRBJ1-3; no clear D. Germline CDR1 LGHDT, CDR2 YNNKEL (reference sequence). This CDR3 has 21 amino acids. V lost 1 base, J lost 0 bases, and 25 bases lay in between. The DNA for the CDR3 is TGTGCCAGCAGCCAAGGATTTATACGAGGTTCCAACTCGTTCTCTGGAAACACCATATATTTT. Translated, it gives CASSQGFIRGSNSFSGNTIYF.

V usage is TRBV7-2 and J usage is TRBJ1-2; D not resolved. Deletions cut 5 bases from V and 4 bases from J, with 14 bases between. The CDR3 covers 14 residues. In germline, CDR1 is SGHTA, CDR2 FQGNSA. CDR3 amino acids: CASSLSKSIYGYTF. Here the CDR3 DNA reads TGTGCCAGCAGCCTATCCAAATCCATCTATGGCTACACCTTC.

CDR3 in DNA: TGTGCCAGCAGCGATACCCCCTCTGGGGCCAACGTCCTGACTTTC. Its protein product is CASSDTPSGANVLTF. The chain carries TRBV6-2 or TRBV6-3 and TRBJ2-6; D gene uncertain. CDR1 is MNHEY, CDR2 SVGEGT, per germline. V lost 6 bases, J lost 0 bases, and 9 bases lay in between. This CDR3 spans 15 amino acids.

This chain links TRBV7-9 with TRBJ2-7, with no clear D. Per germline, CDR1 SEHNR and CDR2 FQNEAQ (reference sequence). The CDR3 length is 11 residues. Trimming shortened V by 5 bases and J by 4 bases, and 6 bases separated the two germline ends. The CDR3 coding sequence is TGTGCCAGCAGCCCTCAGTACGAGCAGTACTTC. It translates to CASSPQYEQYF. The full variable domain, with the rest looked up from reference TRBV7-9 and TRBJ2-7, is DTGVSQNPRHKITKRGQNVTFRCDPISEHNRLYWYRQTLGQGPEFLTYFQNEAQLEKSRLLSDRFSAERPKGSFSTLEIQRTEQGDSAMYLCASSPQYEQYFGPGTRLTVT.

The chain uses TRBV5-5 and TRBJ1-2; D gene unclear. V shed 0 bases and J shed 1 base, with 7 bases lying between them. CDR3 length equals 14 residues. Germline V gene data show CDR1 as SGHKS and CDR2 as YYEKEE (reference sequence). The CDR3 DNA reads TGTGCCAGCAGCTTGGGGGCAGTTAACTATGGCTACACCTTC. Protein: CASSLGAVNYGYTF.

This rearrangement joins TRBV6-4 to TRBJ2-3, with 13 bases aligning to TRBD2. The CDR3 length is 17 residues. From germline, CDR1 is MRHNA and CDR2 SNTAGT. V dropped 6 bases and J dropped 5; count of bases not matched to a gene: 11. Here the CDR3 DNA reads TGTGCCAGCAGCCTGACTAGCGGGGGGCCCCACGGAGATACGCAGTATTTT. Protein product: CASSLTSGGPHGDTQYF.

V and J are TRBV4-3 and TRBJ2-2, with a tentative D call TRBD1 (6 bases). Trimming cost V 4 bases and J 5 bases, with 11 bases left between them. This CDR3 spans 14 amino acids. Germline CDR1 reads LGHNA; CDR2 reads YSLEER. The DNA for the CDR3 is TGCGCCAGCAGCCCCGGACAGAGTACCGGGGAGCTGTTTTTT. Translated, it gives CASSPGQSTGELFF.

This chain links TRBV12-3 or TRBV12-4 with TRBJ2-7; D remains ambiguous. The CDR3 is 12 amino acids. The V gene lost 1 base and the J gene lost 5 bases, with 6 bases spanning the gap. CDR3 bases: TGTGCCAGCAGTTTAGGCCAGAACGAGCAGTACTTC. This codes for CASSLGQNEQYF.

V and J are TRBV5-1 and TRBJ2-7; the D gene is possibly TRBD1 (6 bases). CDR1 is SGHRS and CDR2 is YFSETQ in the germline V gene. The CDR3 loop spans 14 amino acids. The V and J ends lost 3 bases and 0 bases respectively, with 10 bases between them. CDR3 sequence reads: CASSSTGFSYEQYF. The CDR3, as DNA: TGCGCCAGCAGCTCGACAGGTTTCTCCTACGAGCAGTACTTC.

V gene TRBV19 combines with J gene TRBJ1-1, with unresolved D. V lost 3 bases and J 1 base, leaving 6 bases between the germline ends. CDR1 and CDR2 from the germline V gene are LNHDA and SQIVND (reference sequence). The length of the CDR3 is 13 residues. The CDR3 spells CASSMPGNTEAFF. The CDR3 DNA reads TGTGCCAGTAGTATGCCAGGGAACACTGAAGCTTTCTTT.

In nucleotides, the CDR3 is TGTGCCAGCGGAGGGAACTCCTACGAGCAGTACTTC. It specifies CASGGNSYEQYF. The chain links TRBV11-3 to TRBJ2-7; perhaps TRBD2 as D (6 bases). CDR1 and CDR2 (germline): SGHNT, YENEEA. The CDR3 runs to 12 residues. With 8 bases removed from V and 0 bases from J, the gap between germline ends came to 8 bases.

The J gene is TRBJ2-3, the V gene TRBV18, with no clear D. V lost 1 base to trimming and J lost 2 bases, with 7 bases between them. CDR1 and CDR2 from the germline V gene are KGHSH and LQKENI. CDR3 length equals 14 residues. CDR3 in DNA: TGTGCCAGCTCACCACTGTATACCACAGATACGCAGTATTTT. Protein product: CASSPLYTTDTQYF.

This sequence joins TRBV3-1 (or the pseudogene TRBV3-2) and TRBJ2-1; 13 bases fit TRBD2. Trimming took 4 bases from V and 4 from J; bases not matched to a gene: 4. Germline V gene sequence: CDR1 LGHDT, CDR2 YNNKEL (reference sequence). The CDR3 has 16 amino acids. CDR3 sequence (DNA): TGTGCCAGCAGCCGAGGACTAGCGGGGGCTTACAATGAGCAGTTCTTC. It specifies CASSRGLAGAYNEQFF.

Here the CDR3 DNA reads TGTGCCAGCAGCTGGGGGGCCCACGAGCAGTACTTC. Encoded protein: CASSWGAHEQYF. This chain joins TRBV5-6 and TRBJ2-7; tentatively, D is TRBD1 or TRBD2 (6 bases each). V lost 3 bases, J lost 5 bases, and 9 bases lay in between. The CDR3 contains 12 residues. Germline values: CDR1 SGHDT, CDR2 YYEEEE.

J is TRBJ1-1 and V is TRBV6-1, with 10 bases matching TRBD1. There are 16 residues in the CDR3. Germline V gene data show CDR1 as MNHNS and CDR2 as SASEGT. The V segment lost 4 bases and the J segment 4 bases; nucleotides outside the gene matches: 9. The CDR3 DNA reads as TGTGCCAGCAGTGTCGACAGGGGGCGAGGTGGCACTGAAGCTTTCTTT. Translation gives CASSVDRGRGGTEAFF.

This clone was seen just once. The chain is built from TRBV7-2 and TRBJ1-2; 7 nucleotides align to TRBD1. V lost 5 bases, J lost 4 bases, and 4 bases stayed unmatched. CDR3 length: 13 amino acids. Germline V gene data show CDR1 as SGHTA and CDR2 as FQGNSA. CDR3 loop: CASSQGVAYGYTF. CDR3 nucleotide sequence: TGTGCCAGCAGCCAGGGGGTGGCCTATGGCTACACCTTC.

J is TRBJ2-2 and V is TRBV2, with D maybe TRBD2 (6 bases). The V and J ends lost 6 bases and 5 bases respectively, with 16 bases between them. The CDR3 totals 15 residues. Germline lookup yields CDR1 SNHLY and CDR2 FYNNEI. The CDR3 coding sequence is TGTGCCAGCAGCGGGGCGGGGATCGATACCGGGGAGCTGTTTTTT. Its translation is CASSGAGIDTGELFF.

The J gene is TRBJ2-7, the V gene TRBV9; no firm D call. Trimming pared 2 bases from V and 5 bases from J, leaving 14 bases between. Germline CDR1 reads SGDLS; CDR2 reads YYNGEE. The CDR3 is 14 residues long. The CDR3 here is CASSVNTDVHEQYF. The DNA of the CDR3 is TGTGCCAGCAGCGTTAATACGGATGTTCACGAGCAGTACTTC.

This clone was seen only once. This chain uses TRBV18 with TRBJ1-2, with a weak D call TRBD1 (5 bases). Germline V gene sequence: CDR1 KGHSH, CDR2 LQKENI. V was shortened by 3 bases and J by 3 bases, with 11 bases between the two germline ends. The CDR3 loop spans 14 amino acids. The CDR3 nucleotides are TGTGCCAGCTCACCGTTGGGGGAGGACTATGGCTACACCTTC. It encodes CASSPLGEDYGYTF.

The chain joins TRBV6-5 to TRBJ2-2; D is ambiguous. Trimming stripped 0 bases from V and 3 bases from J, with 11 bases between. There are 16 residues in the CDR3. CDR1 and CDR2 from the germline V gene are MNHEY and SVGAGI. CDR3 bases: TGTGCCAGCAGTTACTCGTCAGTTTGGGACACCGGGGAGCTGTTTTTT. Translated: CASSYSSVWDTGELFF.